These T cell receptor beta chains were read from a single sample in a study of shared clonotypes between healthy human individuals. Profiled with immunoSEQ multiplex PCR; TCRdb holds only in-frame clones, not every one. The sample carries 2,500,000 or so clones, more than 85% recorded once. The sample consisted of naive CD4+ T cells from PBMCs. The receptors were gathered from a man younger than 35 in good health. Some clones in this sample may be carry-over from other donors' samples. Both conserved end residues are part of each CDR3. The D gene is left open where the match is weak. The listing skips clone size in some rows; elsewhere it reads once, few, many or a size class.

D gene,clone size,J gene,V gene,CDR3 protein,CDR3 DNA
TRBD1,NA,TRBJ1-4,TRBV7-2,CASSSTGVGEKLFF,TGTGCCAGCAGCTCGACAGGGGTAGGCGAAAAACTGTTTTTT
NA,NA,TRBJ1-3,TRBV28,CASSLFRNTIYF,TGTGCCAGCAGTTTATTCAGAAACACCATATATTTT
NA,NA,TRBJ2-1,TRBV28,CASSLAQGRSNEQFF,TGTGCCAGCAGCCTAGCCCAGGGAAGGAGCAATGAGCAGTTCTTC
TRBD2,NA,TRBJ2-3,TRBV29-1,CSVLPQRGRTDTQYF,TGCAGCGTGCTACCCCAGCGGGGCCGCACAGATACGCAGTATTTT
NA,NA,TRBJ2-5,TRBV5-1,CASSLADNQETQYF,TGCGCCAGCAGCTTGGCCGACAACCAAGAGACCCAGTACTTC
NA,NA,TRBJ2-2,TRBV7-3,CASSLIGGQNTGELFF,TGTGCCAGCAGCTTAATAGGAGGCCAGAACACCGGGGAGCTGTTTTTT
NA,NA,TRBJ2-7,TRBV4-1,CASSQGDSGPYEQYF,TGCGCCAGCAGCCAAGGCGACAGTGGCCCCTACGAGCAGTACTTC
NA,NA,TRBJ1-5,TRBV15,CATSRGRQPQHF,TGTGCCACCAGCAGAGGTCGGCAGCCCCAGCATTTT
TRBD1,once,TRBJ2-7,TRBV6-5,CASSYRDRGSYEQYF,TGTGCCAGCAGTTACCGGGACAGAGGGTCCTACGAGCAGTACTTC
NA,once,TRBJ2-5,TRBV30,CACNGRGGGKSLEETQYF,TGTGCCTGCAACGGGCGCGGAGGAGGAAAGAGCCTGGAAGAGACCCAGTACTTC
TRBD1,NA,TRBJ1-2,TRBV27,CASSPQGTYGYTF,TGTGCCAGCAGCCCACAGGGGACCTATGGCTACACCTTC
NA,NA,TRBJ2-7,TRBV19,CASSIGPFDREYF,TGTGCCAGTAGTATCGGTCCCTTTGACAGAGAGTACTTC
NA,NA,TRBJ1-2,TRBV28,CASSSVYYGYTF,TGTGCCAGCAGTTCGGTTTACTATGGCTACACCTTC
TRBD1,NA,TRBJ1-2,TRBV18,CASSPLTGTVESYGYTF,TGTGCCAGCTCACCACTGACAGGGACCGTGGAAAGCTATGGCTACACCTTC
TRBD1,NA,TRBJ2-7,TRBV19,CASSIVGQEYEQYF,TGTGCCAGTAGTATAGTTGGACAGGAGTACGAGCAGTACTTC
NA,NA,TRBJ2-3,TRBV7-9,CASSLRPPGHTSTDTQYF,TGTGCCAGCAGCTTAAGGCCCCCTGGGCACACTAGCACAGATACGCAGTATTTT
TRBD1,NA,TRBJ1-4,TRBV7-9,CASSVIGQGMAPLFF,TGTGCCAGCAGCGTCATAGGACAGGGTATGGCGCCGCTGTTTTTT
TRBD1,NA,TRBJ1-1,TRBV5-1,CASSDPFRGDTEAFF,TGCGCCAGCAGCGACCCCTTCAGGGGGGACACTGAAGCTTTCTTT
NA,NA,TRBJ2-7,TRBV6-5,CASSYGWQNIYEQYF,TGTGCCAGCAGTTACGGGTGGCAGAATATCTACGAGCAGTACTTC
TRBD1,once,TRBJ1-4,TRBV5-1,CASSLAGTENEKLFF,TGCGCCAGCAGCTTAGCCGGGACAGAGAATGAAAAACTGTTTTTT
NA,NA,TRBJ1-3,TRBV7-2,CASSLRGITGNTIYF,TGTGCCAGCAGCTTACGAGGCATAACTGGAAACACCATATATTTT